Below, one T cell receptor (beta chain) is given with its context. The repertoire was sequenced with immunoSEQ multiplex PCR; TCRdb's copy has only in-frame clones and lacks some. The sample includes some 71,000 clones, roughly 80% of them seen just once. This sample stems from a study of blood T cell repertoires in COVID-19. Across the study: The study drew acute and convalescent COVID-19 samples from the United States, Italy and Spain.

V dropped 5 bases and J dropped 6 bases, with 13 bases sitting between them. The CDR3 sequence is 13 residues long. Germline lookup yields CDR1 MRHNA and CDR2 SNTAGT. The rearrangement uses TRBV6-4 and TRBJ1-1; D gene uncertain. Sequencing was performed on peripheral blood. This TCR came from a woman between 65 and 79 years old with acute or convalescent COVID-19. CDR3 in amino acids: CASSPVPSAEAFF. The CDR3 coding sequence is TGTGCCAGCAGTCCTGTCCCCAGCGCTGAAGCTTTCTTT.